These 29 T cell receptor beta chains were sequenced from one sample in a study of blood T cell repertoires in COVID-19. The protocol was immunoSEQ multiplex PCR, while the TCRdb copy is restricted to in-frame clones and leaves out a portion. The table lists 390,000 or so clones, about 86% of them singletons. The specimen was PBMCs or T cells enriched from blood (not recorded which). The receptor set was obtained from a woman in her forties or fifties who had recovered from COVID-19.

The chain recombines TRBV4-2 with TRBJ2-7, with 8 nucleotides matching TRBD1. Germline CDR1 is LGHNA and CDR2 is YNFKEQ. V lost 5 bases, J lost 4 bases, and 28 bases stayed unmatched. The CDR3 runs to 21 residues. This CDR3 reads CASSEGPGQEPTSIVMYEQYF. Written as DNA, the CDR3 is TGTGCCAGCAGCGAAGGACCGGGACAGGAGCCCACCAGTATCGTTATGTACGAGCAGTACTTC.

This chain uses TRBV5-1 with TRBJ2-1; maybe TRBD1 (5 bases). The length of the CDR3 is 15 residues. CDR1 is SGHRS and CDR2 is YFSETQ in the germline V gene. Trimming took 0 bases from V and 3 from J, leaving 10 bases between them. Here the CDR3 DNA reads TGCGCCAGCAGCTTGGCTACAGGCCTCTACAATGAGCAGTTCTTC. Protein: CASSLATGLYNEQFF. The full variable domain, rest sourced from reference TRBV5-1 and TRBJ2-1, is KAGVTQTPRYLIKTRGQQVTLSCSPISGHRSVSWYQQTPGQGLQFLFEYFSETQRNKGNFPGRFSGRQFSNSRSEMNVSTLELGDSALYLCASSLATGLYNEQFFGPGTRLTVL.

The chain couples TRBV19 to TRBJ1-1, with TRBD1 matching 8 bases. CDR1 is LNHDA, CDR2 SQIVND, per germline (reference sequence). The V segment lost 5 bases and the J segment 3 bases; nucleotides outside the gene matches: 8. The CDR3 is 15 amino acids. CDR3 coding DNA: TGTGCCAGTAGTGCGCGGACAGGGCGGTACACTGAAGCTTTCTTT. Amino acids: CASSARTGRYTEAFF.

The CDR3 DNA follows: TGTGCCAGCAGCTTACGCACAGGGCAGATAAGCTATGGCTACACCTTC. Translating gives CASSLRTGQISYGYTF. This sequence joins TRBV7-9 and TRBJ1-2; weak D call: TRBD1 (6 bases). This CDR3 contains 16 residues. Germline V CDR1 and CDR2: SEHNR, FQNEAQ (reference sequence). Trimming removed 2 bases at V and 4 bases at J, with 17 bases between.

V is TRBV28 and J is TRBJ1-1; 7 nucleotides align to TRBD1. Germline lookup yields CDR1 MDHEN and CDR2 SYDVKM. Trimming removed 0 bases from V and 2 bases from J; junction bases left unmatched: 9. This CDR3 spans 17 amino acids. CDR3 in amino acids: CASSLWGAGGDNTEAFF. The CDR3 coding sequence is TGTGCCAGCAGTTTATGGGGGGCAGGGGGTGATAACACTGAAGCTTTCTTT. Full variable domain (outside the CDR3, taken from reference TRBV28 and TRBJ1-1): DVKVTQSSRYLVKRTGEKVFLECVQDMDHENMFWYRQDPGLGLRLIYFSYDVKMKEKGDIPEGYSVSREKKERFSLILESASTNQTSMYLCASSLWGAGGDNTEAFFGQGTRLTVV.

The chain has TRBV29-1 and TRBJ1-1, with a possible D match to TRBD1 (5 bases). Germline lookup yields CDR1 SQVTM and CDR2 ANQGSEA. Trimming shortened V by 6 bases and J by 2 bases, and 13 bases separated the two germline ends. The CDR3 runs 13 residues. The CDR3 reads CSVEQVVNTEAFF. The CDR3 nucleotides are TGCAGCGTCGAACAGGTGGTAAACACTGAAGCTTTCTTT.

The J gene is TRBJ1-1, the V gene TRBV27; the D is unclear. There are 13 residues in the CDR3. V lost 3 bases and J 3 bases, leaving 8 bases between the germline ends. CDR1 is MNHEY and CDR2 is SMNVEV in the germline V gene (reference sequence). CDR3 amino acids: CASSFLEDTEAFF. In DNA form, the CDR3 reads TGTGCCAGCAGTTTTTTAGAGGACACTGAAGCTTTCTTT.

This rearrangement joins TRBV5-8 to TRBJ2-3; possible D gene TRBD2, 5 bases. Germline V lookup: CDR1 SGHTS, CDR2 YDEGEE. The V end was cut by 5 bases, the J end by 3 bases, with 7 bases between. The CDR3 has 12 amino acids. The CDR3 region has the DNA TGTGCCAGCAGTCGGGATACAGATACGCAGTATTTT. Its translation: CASSRDTDTQYF.

In DNA, the CDR3 is TGCGCCAGCAGCTTGGGACAGGGTCGCGAGCAGTACTTC. This gives the protein CASSLGQGREQYF. This chain connects TRBV5-1 to TRBJ2-7; 7 bases align to TRBD1. CDR1 and CDR2 (germline): SGHRS, YFSETQ. Trimming cost V 0 bases and J 6 bases; bases outside gene matches: 3. CDR3 length: 13 residues.

In the case of this clone: Other DNA sequences in the same sample also yield this CDR3. This chain uses TRBV6-5 with TRBJ1-2, with TRBD1 matching 7 bases. The CDR3 spans 13 residues. After removal of 6 bases from V and 2 bases from J, the junction contained 3 bases not matched to a gene. Germline CDR1 MNHEY, CDR2 SVGAGI. CDR3 in amino acids: CASSRDSNYGYTF. In nucleotides, the CDR3 is TGTGCCAGCAGCCGGGACAGCAACTATGGCTACACCTTC.

The J gene is TRBJ1-3, the V gene TRBV3-1 (or the pseudogene TRBV3-2); tentative D call: TRBD1 (5 bases). Trimming stripped 0 bases from V and 4 bases from J, with 10 bases between. There are 15 residues in the CDR3. Per germline, CDR1 LGHDT and CDR2 YNNKEL (reference sequence). In DNA, the CDR3 is TGTGCCAGCAGCCAAGAAGGGGTTTCCGGAAACACCATATATTTT. It codes for CASSQEGVSGNTIYF.

This rearrangement joins TRBV7-2 to TRBJ2-7, with a weak D call TRBD2 (5 bases). The V and J ends lost 5 bases and 2 bases respectively, with 19 bases between them. The CDR3 totals 16 residues. Per the germline V gene, CDR1 is SGHTA and CDR2 is FQGNSA. The CDR3 DNA sequence: TGTGCCAGCAGCCCGGGCCGACTACCCAACGCCTACGAGCAGTACTTC. Its translation: CASSPGRLPNAYEQYF.

The V and J genes are TRBV29-1 and TRBJ1-3; perhaps TRBD1 as D (6 bases). Trimming removed 6 bases at V and 0 bases at J, with 15 bases between. CDR3 length equals 15 residues. Germline values: CDR1 SQVTM, CDR2 ANQGSEA. The CDR3 spells CSVGGQQSSGNTIYF. In nucleotides, the CDR3 is TGCAGCGTCGGCGGACAGCAAAGCTCTGGAAACACCATATATTTT.

The chain carries TRBV7-2 and TRBJ2-1; D may be TRBD2 (5 bases). The CDR3 is 13 amino acids. V lost 0 bases and J lost 9, with 9 bases in between. Germline CDR1 SGHTA, CDR2 FQGNSA. CDR3 protein: CASSLASRGEQFF. CDR3 sequence (DNA): TGTGCCAGCAGCTTAGCGAGCCGGGGTGAGCAGTTCTTC.

This rearrangement joins TRBV4-1 to TRBJ2-1, with unresolved D. This CDR3 spans 14 amino acids. CDR1 is MGHRA and CDR2 is YSYEKL in the germline V gene. The V end lost 0 bases, the J end lost 8 bases, and 11 bases lay between the germline ends. As DNA, the CDR3 is TGCGCCAGCAGCCAAGAAGGCACTATCGATGAGCAGTTCTTC. It is translated as CASSQEGTIDEQFF.

The chain has TRBV10-3 and TRBJ2-1; perhaps TRBD2 as D (5 bases). The V end was cut by 3 bases, the J end by 10 bases, with 10 bases between. In germline, CDR1 is ENHRY, CDR2 SYGVKD. The CDR3 consists of 12 residues. The CDR3 region has the DNA TGTGCCATCAGTGATACGGGGATGGAGCAGTTCTTC. This sequence encodes CAISDTGMEQFF.

The gene calls are TRBV5-1 and TRBJ2-7; the match to TRBD1 covers 9 bases. Germline CDR1 SGHRS, CDR2 YFSETQ. J gave up 5 bases and V 2 bases, and 2 bases lay outside the gene matches. The CDR3 length is 13 residues. CDR3 sequence: CASSLGQGNEQYF. The DNA of the CDR3 is TGCGCCAGCAGCTTAGGACAGGGGAACGAGCAGTACTTC.

CDR3 protein: CASSQPGQGATEAFF. The DNA of the CDR3 is TGTGCCAGCAGCCAACCCGGACAGGGGGCAACAGAAGCTTTCTTT. V usage is TRBV4-2 and J usage is TRBJ1-1; TRBD1 matches at 11 bases. The CDR3 runs to 15 residues. Per germline, CDR1 LGHNA and CDR2 YNFKEQ. Unmatched junction bases numbered 7, after V lost 2 bases and J lost 8 bases.

This chain uses TRBV6-5 with TRBJ1-6; D is uncertain. The CDR3 spans 15 residues. Germline-derived CDR1 and CDR2 are MNHEY and SVGAGI. V was clipped by 4 bases and J by 0 bases, with 7 bases between them. DNA for the CDR3: TGTGCCAGCAGTTTACAGAGCTCCTATAATTCACCCCTCCACTTT. It yields the protein CASSLQSSYNSPLHF.

The chain uses TRBV7-9 and TRBJ1-2; the D gene is possibly TRBD1 (5 bases). This CDR3 is 17 amino acids long. Trimming shortened V by 2 bases and J by 2 bases, and 18 bases separated the two germline ends. CDR1 is SEHNR, CDR2 FQNEAQ, per germline (reference sequence). CDR3 in amino acids: CASSLLGGGRANYGYTF. In DNA form, the CDR3 reads TGTGCCAGCAGCTTACTCGGTGGTGGCAGGGCAAACTATGGCTACACCTTC.

CDR3 residues: CASSSGGTGVHTEAFF. CDR3 bases: TGTGCCAGCAGTTCGGGGGGGACAGGGGTTCACACTGAAGCTTTCTTT. J is TRBJ1-1 and V is TRBV11-3, with 10 bases matching TRBD1. CDR1 and CDR2 (germline): SGHNT, YENEEA. The V gene end was trimmed by 6 bases and the J gene end by 3 bases; junction bases not matched to a gene: 10. CDR3 size: 16 residues.

This chain links TRBV6-1 with TRBJ1-6; 12 positions agree with TRBD1. J lost 9 bases, V lost 4 bases, and 13 bases had no gene match. Germline-derived CDR1 and CDR2 are MNHNS and SASEGT. The CDR3 runs 18 residues. CDR3: CASSGRDRGLQGFSPLHF. For the CDR3, the DNA is TGTGCCAGCAGTGGCCGGGACAGGGGGCTTCAAGGGTTTTCACCCCTCCACTTT.

In the case of this clone: This may be a read error: a much more frequent sequence differs by one nucleotide. The V gene is TRBV6-6, the J gene TRBJ2-7; weak D call: TRBD1 (5 bases). V lost 6 bases to trimming and J lost 4 bases, with 10 bases between them. Germline lookup yields CDR1 MNHNY and CDR2 SVGAGI (reference sequence). The CDR3 consists of 12 residues. The CDR3 spells CASSQPGYEQYF. CDR3 bases: TGTGCCAGCAGCCAACCAGGGTACGAGCAGTACTTC.

The genes are TRBV3-1 (or the pseudogene TRBV3-2) and TRBJ2-5; weak D call: TRBD1 (5 bases). The CDR3 is made up of 15 amino acids. V lost 1 base and J lost 5, with 14 bases in between. Germline V gene data show CDR1 as LGHDT and CDR2 as YNNKEL (reference sequence). Here the CDR3 reads CASSQGVDKWETQYF. In nucleotides, the CDR3 is TGTGCCAGCAGCCAAGGGGTGGACAAGTGGGAGACCCAGTACTTC.

The chain has TRBV30 and TRBJ1-2; D gene ambiguous. V lost 4 bases to trimming and J lost 8 bases, with 26 bases between them. The length of the CDR3 is 16 residues. The germline CDR1 and CDR2 sequences are GTSNPN and SVGIG (reference sequence). DNA for the CDR3: TGTGCCTGGAAATTCCGTAGCGCCGTCCCCTCGGGCGGCTACACCTTC. Amino acid sequence: CAWKFRSAVPSGGYTF. Variable domain in full (rest from reference TRBV30 and TRBJ1-2): SQTIHQWPATLVQPVGSPLSLECTVEGTSNPNLYWYRQAAGRGLQLLFYSVGIGQISSEVPQNLSASRPQDRQFILSSKKLLLSDSGFYLCAWKFRSAVPSGGYTFGSGTRLTVV.

The gene calls are TRBV3-1 (or the pseudogene TRBV3-2) and TRBJ1-3; D is perhaps TRBD1 (6 bases). This CDR3 region has 17 residues. Germline V gene sequence: CDR1 LGHDT, CDR2 YNNKEL (reference sequence). V was pared by 3 bases and J by 0 bases, with 15 bases between. The CDR3 here is CASSHRYTGSSGNTIYF. Written as DNA, the CDR3 is TGTGCCAGCAGCCACCGCTACACAGGGAGCTCTGGAAACACCATATATTTT.

The rearrangement uses TRBV28 and TRBJ1-1; D might be TRBD1 (5 bases). Germline CDR1 and CDR2: MDHEN and SYDVKM. Trimming left V 3 bases short and J 5 bases short, with 7 bases between. The CDR3 totals 12 residues. The DNA of the CDR3 is TGTGCCAGCAGTTTGACAGTAACTGAAGCTTTCTTT. Protein product: CASSLTVTEAFF.

The rearrangement uses TRBV14 and TRBJ1-6; unclear D gene. Trimming cost V 0 bases and J 7 bases, with 13 bases left between them. CDR1 is SGHDN, CDR2 FVKESK, per germline. The CDR3 extends over 16 amino acids. CDR3 nucleotide sequence: TGTGCCAGCAGCCAAGATCTAGGAACAATAAATTCACCCCTCCACTTT. Protein sequence: CASSQDLGTINSPLHF.

The chain links TRBV4-2 to TRBJ1-2; D ambiguous. Germline V gives CDR1 LGHNA, CDR2 YNFKEQ. The CDR3 contains 18 residues. The V gene lost 0 bases and the J gene lost 4 bases, with 21 bases spanning the gap. This chain's CDR3 is CASSQESPTPGGPYGYTF. CDR3 bases: TGTGCCAGCAGCCAAGAGTCTCCGACTCCGGGCGGGCCCTATGGCTACACCTTC.